One TCR beta chain is described in this entry. Its antigen target is currently unknown. No base quality values were provided; no much bigger clone lies one nucleotide off. The data originate from a study of blood T cell repertoires in COVID-19 (dated by TCRdb to the early 2020s). General notes on the study: Collaborator samples came from the United States, Italy and Spain and covered acute and convalescent phases of COVID-19. Subjects who had been exposed to COVID-19, were actively infected with it, or had recovered from it provided the deeply sampled blood TCRbeta repertoires that made up the dataset. The repertoires were released in a freely available public database meant as a resource for research on the immune response to SARS-CoV-2. The sample metadata nearly always contained a de-identified subject ID, COVID-19 status, age in years and sex. The material from the prospective study consisted of cDNA or gDNA derived from T cells, B-cell-depleted T cells, or PBMCs. HLA class I and class II types, where available, came from metadata supplied by the sample provider rather than from assay-based typing. Samples came from the ongoing ImmuneRACE study (first 160 participants) plus 1,254 subjects from 6 global collaborators. Here is what the overall study found, with its caveats: Clinical and demographic metadata were provided uncurated, with the amount varying by source and participant.

TCRbeta CDR3 regions were amplified from genomic DNA using the immunoSEQ Assay, a bias-controlled multiplex PCR. In the authors' own workflow: Within the assay, amplification of reference gene primers was used to estimate how many nucleated cells each sample contained. To quantify the absolute abundance of each unique TCRbeta CDR3 rearrangement, sequence reads were collapsed and filtered. Productive Simpson clonality was computed per sample as the square root of Simpson's diversity index over productive rearrangements. The clones in this table, taken by TCRdb from immuneACCESS, are in-frame only. Not every clone is retained; where verified, under half of the shortfall comes from an unresolved V gene, and the cause of the rest is unknown. V and J calls and clone size come straight from that table; D and trimming were deduced from the DNA. The sample table contains about 260,000 clones; only one count was recorded for around 80% of them. The top ten constitute around 1.9% of the sample.

The collaborating institutions used their own protocols to collect whole blood in K2EDTA tubes. For TCRbeta analysis, collaborators shipped samples in one of three forms: frozen whole blood, isolated PBMCs, or DNA extracted from either of those sample types. The CDR3 starts with the cysteine, ends with the phenylalanine, and has 16 residues. The entry retains the CDR3 DNA only, 48 bases that are in frame from base 1. The germline V end is reduced by 2 bases and the J end by 3 bases; junction bases left unmatched: 6. CDR1 and CDR2, looked up from the germline V gene, are MGHRA and YSYEKL. Material for sequencing was peripheral blood. The chain was built from TRBV4-1 and TRBJ2-5; 10 bases in between match TRBD1. This sequence was found in a woman at least 80 years old with acute or convalescent COVID-19. The DNA is as follows: TGCGCCAGCAGCCAACGAGGGACAGGGGCTAAAGAGACCCAGTACTTC. The resulting protein is CASSQRGTGAKETQYF.